These T cell receptor beta chains were read from a single sample in a study of blood T cell repertoires in COVID-19. TCRdb keeps only in-frame clones here, not all; method: immunoSEQ multiplex PCR. Here the sample spans 95,000 to 150,000 clones, 87% being singletons. Sequencing was done on a sample of peripheral blood. Receptors were obtained from a woman aged 65 to 85 with acute or convalescent COVID-19. Each CDR3 is given with its conserved first and last residue. Some rows mark clone size as missing; the rest say once, few, many or name a class of expanded clone.

TRBJ2-7 TRBV7-9 NA CASSRTGGAYEQYF
TRBJ2-2 TRBV6-1 NA CASSEIDIYTGELFF
TRBJ2-3 TRBV5-1 NA CASSLAPVGGTDTQYF
TRBJ1-6 TRBV2 NA CASSEPLSF
TRBJ2-5 TRBV5-4 NA CASSVDRGGETQYF
TRBJ1-1 TRBV3-1/TRBV3-2 NA CASRPSNVEAEAFF
TRBJ2-7 TRBV10-1 once CAKGDYEQYF
TRBJ1-2 TRBV7-2 NA CASSLDTGPYGYTF
TRBJ1-2 TRBV7-9 NA CASSLGQPLAMDYGYTF
TRBJ2-1 TRBV10-3 NA CAISGVQGVGNEQFF
TRBJ2-5 TRBV6-2/TRBV6-3 NA CASSYERERGGETQYF
TRBJ1-2 TRBV18 NA CASSPTGYGYTF
TRBJ2-2 TRBV27 NA CASGDRGVGELFF
TRBJ2-2 TRBV10-3 NA CAISETGGNTGELFF
TRBJ2-1 TRBV5-4 NA CASSLPKRGYNEQFF
TRBJ1-5 TRBV28 NA CASRIGVSQPQHF
TRBJ1-6 TRBV4-1 NA CASSEQLNSPLHF
TRBJ1-1 TRBV24-1 few CATSRGENTEAFF
TRBJ2-7 TRBV3-1/TRBV3-2 NA CASSRSDRGGYEQYF
TRBJ2-3 TRBV28 NA CASRKGQAGAGDTQYF
TRBJ2-7 TRBV11-2 NA CASSLVQYYEQYF
TRBJ1-6 TRBV27 NA CASNQGRNSPLHF
TRBJ1-6 TRBV10-1 NA CASSRTGGSPLHF
TRBJ2-7 TRBV5-4 once CASSHQTSSYEQYF
TRBJ2-3 TRBV5-4 NA CASSQNTDTQYF
TRBJ1-3 TRBV6-6 NA CASRNAANSGNTIYF
TRBJ2-2 TRBV18 NA CASSLYPWSTGELFF
TRBJ1-4 TRBV28 few CASSPLSRLRKLFF
TRBJ1-2 TRBV30 NA CAWTRTGGSYGYTF
TRBJ1-4 TRBV5-1 NA CASSNSPNEKLFF
TRBJ1-5 TRBV19 NA CASRYRGSKPHF
TRBJ2-1 TRBV7-3 few CASSLSGGAYPYNEQFF
TRBJ2-7 TRBV3-1/TRBV3-2 NA CASSQGRRTYEQYF
TRBJ2-2 TRBV9 once CASSVAGGRGTTGELFF
TRBJ2-7 TRBV2 NA CASSQSGLYEQYF
TRBJ2-1 TRBV5-1 NA CASSLFGRQGNEQFF
TRBJ2-5 TRBV7-9 NA CASSMGLAAETQYF
TRBJ2-7 TRBV3-1/TRBV3-2 NA CASSQDRGGEQYF
TRBJ1-2 TRBV14 NA CASSRRGDGSYTF
TRBJ2-5 TRBV19 NA CASSNRTEQETQYF
TRBJ1-1 TRBV28 NA CASTWGGRTEAFF
TRBJ2-3 TRBV5-1 once CASSPFSTDTQYF
TRBJ2-1 TRBV4-1 NA CASSLTSGECQFF
TRBJ1-5 TRBV10-3 NA CAIGQGEKGSNQPQHF
TRBJ1-6 TRBV7-6 NA CASSFEGSYNSPLHF
TRBJ2-2 TRBV6-6 once CATGTQGAGTGELFF
TRBJ1-4 TRBV5-4 NA CASSITGVEKLFF
TRBJ1-2 TRBV24-1 once CATSDFPRGNGYTF
TRBJ2-5 TRBV5-1 NA CASSFRTGYETQYF
TRBJ1-3 TRBV5-1 NA CASSSGTGGDTIYF
TRBJ2-2 TRBV5-1 NA CASSPTGGTGELFF
TRBJ1-5 TRBV6-2/TRBV6-3 NA CASSTDRGRGQPQHF
TRBJ1-2 TRBV2 NA CASSEVVSVDGYTF
TRBJ2-3 TRBV19 NA CASSSLPLPDTQYF
TRBJ2-1 TRBV21-1 NA CASSKSGGYNEQFF
TRBJ1-2 TRBV6-5 NA CASSYRDSNYGYTF